A single sample is the source of the 18 T cell receptor beta chains below, sequenced in a study of identical twins. TCRdb reanalysed the 5' RACE reads using MiXCR and keeps one entry per CDR3 protein. The table records about 890,000 distinct CDR3 sequences, over 9% of them present only once. These data also formed part of another study, on yellow fever vaccine responses in identical twins.

Sequencing was performed on PBMCs. These receptors all come from a woman aged 18 to 35 in good health.

Written as DNA, the CDR3 is TGTGCCAGCAGCCCCAGGAGCGGGAGGGCCTTAGATACGCAGTATTTT. Its protein is CASSPRSGRALDTQYF. V gene TRBV6-1 combines with J gene TRBJ2-3; 10 bases align to TRBD2. Looked up from germline, CDR1 is MNHNS and CDR2 is SASEGT. Losses at the gene ends were 6 bases for V and 5 bases for J; bases not matched to a gene: 11. The CDR3 loop spans 16 amino acids.

V is TRBV2 and J is TRBJ2-2; no definite D call. Germline CDR1 and CDR2: SNHLY and FYNNEI. V shed 6 bases and J shed 4 bases, with 15 bases lying between them. This CDR3 has 15 amino acids. The CDR3 DNA reads as TGTGCCAGCAGAGATAACCGGGCTATCACCGGGGAGCTGTTTTTT. This codes for CASRDNRAITGELFF.

This clonotype has just a few counts. The rearrangement links TRBV10-3 to TRBJ1-1; 8 nucleotides line up with TRBD1. This CDR3 has 15 residues. The germline CDR1 and CDR2 sequences are ENHRY and SYGVKD. J gave up 0 bases and V 4 bases, and 4 bases lay outside the gene matches. In nucleotides, the CDR3 is TGTGCCATCAGTGGGGACAGGTCCATGAACACTGAAGCTTTCTTT. This gives the protein CAISGDRSMNTEAFF.

The chain recombines TRBV20-1 with TRBJ2-1, with no clear D. CDR3 length equals 13 residues. V was cut by 1 base and J by 4 bases, with 8 bases left in between. Per the germline V gene, CDR1 is DFQATT and CDR2 is SNEGSKA (reference sequence). CDR3 nucleotides: TGCAGTGCTAGAGGGAACGAGTACAATGAGCAGTTCTTC. Its translation: CSARGNEYNEQFF.

The rearrangement links TRBV5-6 to TRBJ2-7, with D tentatively TRBD2 (6 bases). The germline V gene has CDR1 SGHDT and CDR2 YYEEEE. The CDR3 covers 14 residues. The V and J ends lost 8 bases and 3 bases respectively, with 18 bases between them. CDR3 amino acids: CASTRRGTHYEQYF. The CDR3, as DNA: TGTGCCAGTACCAGACGGGGGACTCACTACGAGCAGTACTTC.

The rearrangement uses TRBV5-1 and TRBJ2-7; no firm D call. Germline V gene lookup returns CDR1 SGHRS and CDR2 YFSETQ. The CDR3 sequence is 16 residues long. Trimming left V 3 bases short and J 4 bases short, with 20 bases between. The CDR3 loop is CASSSTATRHYYEQYF. CDR3 coding DNA: TGCGCCAGCAGCTCAACAGCAACTCGGCATTATTACGAGCAGTACTTC.

J is TRBJ2-4 and V is TRBV11-3; 9 nucleotides agree with TRBD2. The V segment lost 2 bases and the J segment 6 bases; nucleotides outside the gene matches: 8. The CDR3 loop spans 16 amino acids. The germline V gene encodes CDR1 SGHNT and CDR2 YENEEA. CDR3 nucleotide sequence: TGTGCCAGCAGCTTATTAGCGGGAGTAGCTGGAAACATTCAGTACTTC. This encodes CASSLLAGVAGNIQYF.

This clonotype was seen only a few times. J is TRBJ2-7 and V is TRBV20-1, with D possibly TRBD2 on 5 matching bases. V gave up 4 bases and J gave up 0 bases, with 13 bases separating them. Germline V lookup: CDR1 DFQATT, CDR2 SNEGSKA (reference sequence). The CDR3 loop spans 14 amino acids. The CDR3 coding sequence is TGCAGTGCTACAACCGGACTGCTCTCCTACGAGCAGTACTTC. It is translated as CSATTGLLSYEQYF.

There are many counts of this clonotype. The chain combines TRBV12-3 or TRBV12-4 with TRBJ1-6; tentative D call: TRBD1 (6 bases). Trimming removed 4 bases from V and 6 bases from J, with 10 bases in between. This CDR3 comprises 14 residues. In DNA, the CDR3 is TGTGCCAGCAGTTCGATCAGGGGTAATTCACCCCTCCACTTT. Translating it yields CASSSIRGNSPLHF.

This clonotype has just a few counts. The chain joins TRBV5-1 to TRBJ2-1; 8 nucleotides line up with TRBD1. Germline V gene data show CDR1 as SGHRS and CDR2 as YFSETQ. V lost 5 bases, J lost 5 bases, and 6 bases stayed unmatched. There are 14 residues in the CDR3. CDR3 bases: TGCGCCAGCAGTGCCGGGGACAGGAACAATGAGCAGTTCTTC. Amino acids: CASSAGDRNNEQFF.

In its sample, this clonotype was seen a few times. The chain couples TRBV4-2 to TRBJ1-2; 9 bases align to TRBD1. Germline V gene sequence: CDR1 LGHNA, CDR2 YNFKEQ. This CDR3 spans 15 amino acids. V lost 6 bases and J lost 2; bases outside the gene matches: 7. The CDR3 nucleotides are TGTGCCAGCAGGAATGACAGGGGGTTAAACTATGGCTACACCTTC. Translating gives CASRNDRGLNYGYTF.

This clonotype was counted many times. The J gene is TRBJ2-1, the V gene TRBV4-1; D may be TRBD2 (6 bases). CDR3 length equals 14 residues. Germline values: CDR1 MGHRA, CDR2 YSYEKL. Between the trimmed V and J ends, which lost 4 bases and 6 bases, there was a span of 13 bases. CDR3 sequence reads: CASSLEGLSNEQFF. As DNA, the CDR3 is TGCGCCAGCAGCCTGGAGGGCTTAAGCAATGAGCAGTTCTTC.

This clonotype was detected only a few times. The V and J genes are TRBV21-1 and TRBJ2-5; the D call of TRBD2 is as the table states it, not checked on the DNA. TRBV21-1 is deemed a pseudogene. The length of the CDR3 is 23 residues. The CDR3 coding sequence is TGTGCCAGCAGCAAATCCCGTTTCATTGGTAGCGGGGGGACCTCAATCGCGAAAGAGACCCAGTACTTC. Its protein is CASSKSRFIGSGGTSIAKETQYF.

This clonotype was observed a few times. The J gene is TRBJ1-6, the V gene TRBV10-3, with a possible D match to TRBD1 (5 bases). The ends were cut back, 4 bases at V and 5 bases at J, with 15 bases in the middle. There are 16 residues in the CDR3. The germline V gene has CDR1 ENHRY and CDR2 SYGVKD. CDR3 in amino acids: CAISVGTDANNSPLHF. CDR3 DNA sequence: TGTGCCATCAGTGTGGGGACGGACGCGAATAATTCACCCCTCCACTTT.

This clonotype was counted between two and nine times. The V and J genes are TRBV7-3 and TRBJ2-7, with D perhaps matching TRBD1 or TRBD2 (5 bases each). V was clipped by 2 bases and J by 2 bases, with 13 bases between them. Germline CDR1 and CDR2: SGHTA and FQGTGA. The CDR3 runs to 15 residues. The CDR3 sequence is CASSLERGTPYEQYF. The CDR3 DNA reads TGTGCCAGCAGCTTAGAACGGGGCACCCCCTACGAGCAGTACTTC.

This clonotype was detected only a few times. The chain joins TRBV6-2 or TRBV6-3 to TRBJ1-2; a possible D gene is TRBD1 (6 bases). Germline V gene data show CDR1 as MNHEY and CDR2 as SVGEGT. The CDR3 consists of 14 residues. The germline V and J ends were trimmed by 6 bases and 8 bases, with 19 bases remaining between them. In DNA form, the CDR3 reads TGTGCCAGCAGGTCGCCACCAGGGGACCTGGGCTACACCTTC. Encoded protein: CASRSPPGDLGYTF.

This clonotype was counted between two and nine times. CDR3 bases: TGCGCCAGCAGCTTGCGGCTAGCGGGATGGACCTACGAGCAGTACTTC. This sequence encodes CASSLRLAGWTYEQYF. The chain employs TRBV5-1 and TRBJ2-7; TRBD2 agrees at 9 bases. V shed 1 base, J shed 2 bases, and the junction held 7 bases outside the gene matches. The CDR3 is 16 residues long. Germline-derived CDR1 and CDR2 are SGHRS and YFSETQ.

This clonotype was counted between two and nine times. This chain links TRBV27 with TRBJ1-2, with 7 bases that match TRBD1. CDR3 length: 17 residues. J lost 3 bases, V lost 2 bases, and 12 bases had no gene match. From germline, CDR1 is MNHEY and CDR2 SMNVEV (reference sequence). The CDR3 DNA follows: TGTGCCAGCAGTTTACGGGCAGGGGGTGCTAGGGACTATGGCTACACCTTC. Translation: CASSLRAGGARDYGYTF.